The 23 T cell receptor beta chains reported below all come from one sample, sequenced in a study of post-analysis software for immune sequencing data. General observations from the study: TRBV5-6, TRBV5-1 and TRBV20-1 belonged to a set of roughly five TRBV segments that were more frequent in patients than controls.

No antigen has been identified for these receptors. The authors incorporated unique molecular identifiers into the TCR beta cDNA libraries. Each CDR3 protein gets one entry after TCRdb re-called the PCR reads with MiXCR. The sample has roughly 800,000 distinct CDR3 sequences, roughly 29% seen once. The sample was blood. These receptors were obtained from a girl under 18 with multiple sclerosis.

The V call is TRBV2, the J call TRBJ1-4, with 7 nucleotides matching TRBD1. Unmatched junction bases numbered 2, after V lost 6 bases and J lost 1 base. The CDR3 has 14 residues. The germline V gene has CDR1 SNHLY and CDR2 FYNNEI. CDR3: CASRRQGTNEKLFF. DNA of the CDR3: TGTGCCAGCAGAAGACAGGGAACTAATGAAAAACTGTTTTTT.

The J gene is TRBJ1-4, the V gene TRBV5-5; tentative D call: TRBD1 (5 bases). CDR3 length: 15 amino acids. Germline CDR1 SGHKS, CDR2 YYEKEE (reference sequence). V shed 1 base and J shed 7 bases, with 14 bases lying between them. The CDR3 loop is CASSLRGSGGEKLFF. The CDR3 DNA follows: TGTGCCAGCAGCTTGCGAGGGTCCGGGGGTGAAAAACTGTTTTTT.

With respect to this clonotype: At one of its ends the junction is not consistent with the germline gene, which may arise from a read error. This CDR3 reads CASSVAAGSGNEQFF. CDR3 coding DNA: TGTGCCAGCAGCGTAGCAGCGGGGAGTGGGAATGAGCAGTTCTTC. J is TRBJ2-1 and V is TRBV7-2, with TRBD2 identical over 7 bases. The CDR3 spans 15 residues. Per germline, CDR1 SGHTA and CDR2 FQGNSA.

This clonotype was seen a few times. V and J are TRBV29-1 and TRBJ2-1; D may be TRBD2 (5 bases). The CDR3 length is 14 residues. The germline gives CDR1 SQVTM, CDR2 ANQGSEA. Trimming shortened V by 8 bases and J by 1 base, and 15 bases separated the two germline ends. The CDR3 DNA sequence: TGCAGCTCGAGGACTGGGAGTTCCTACAATGAGCAGTTCTTC. This translates into CSSRTGSSYNEQFF.

This rearrangement joins TRBV7-2 to TRBJ1-6; 10 positions agree with TRBD1. V shed 5 bases and J 10 bases; nucleotides not matched to a gene: 8. Germline CDR1 and CDR2: SGHTA and FQGNSA. The CDR3 sequence is 15 residues long. The CDR3 reads CASSPRQGAGSPLHF. The CDR3 region has the DNA TGTGCCAGCAGCCCTAGACAGGGGGCTGGATCACCCCTCCACTTT.

The rearrangement uses TRBV9 and TRBJ2-1; D may be TRBD2 (6 bases). Germline V lookup: CDR1 SGDLS, CDR2 YYNGEE. The CDR3 is 15 residues long. The germline V and J ends were trimmed by 0 bases and 4 bases, with 11 bases remaining between them. The CDR3, as DNA: TGTGCCAGCAGCGTAGAACGGGAGTTATACAATGAGCAGTTCTTC. It is translated as CASSVERELYNEQFF.

The chain has TRBV12-3 or TRBV12-4 and TRBJ2-3, with 9 bases identical to TRBD1. The CDR3 has 18 residues. V lost 5 bases and J lost 0; bases outside the gene matches: 12. The CDR3 protein is CASSQPRQGVRSTDTQYF. For the CDR3, the DNA is TGTGCCAGCAGTCAACCCCGACAGGGGGTTAGGAGCACAGATACGCAGTATTTT.

This clonotype was picked up a small number of times. V usage is TRBV28 and J usage is TRBJ2-7; TRBD2 agrees at 8 bases. CDR1 is MDHEN, CDR2 SYDVKM, per germline. Trimming cost V 8 bases and J 3 bases; bases outside gene matches: 6. The CDR3 sequence is 13 residues long. The CDR3 DNA follows: TGTGCCAGCGGGGAAGCGGGAGTCTACGAGCAGTACTTC. It encodes CASGEAGVYEQYF.

This clonotype was picked up a small number of times. The chain is built from TRBV20-1 and TRBJ2-2; D uncertain. The CDR3 length is 14 residues. Per the germline V gene, CDR1 is DFQATT and CDR2 is SNEGSKA (reference sequence). V was pared by 4 bases and J by 2 bases, with 11 bases between. CDR3 in amino acids: CSATSGLNTGELFF. DNA of the CDR3: TGCAGTGCTACTAGTGGGCTTAACACCGGGGAGCTGTTTTTT.

This clonotype was seen more than once but under ten times. A junction end diverges from the germline sequence, so it may reflect a read error. The chain couples TRBV6-1 to TRBJ2-5, with D possibly TRBD2 on 5 matching bases. The CDR3 loop spans 12 amino acids. Germline V gene sequence: CDR1 MNHNS, CDR2 SASEGT. As DNA, the CDR3 is TGTGCCAGCAGTCAAGCGGTGGAGGCCCAGTACTTC. Protein: CASSQAVEAQYF.

The sample holds many counts of this clonotype. The J gene is TRBJ2-3, the V gene TRBV5-1; TRBD1 matches at 8 bases. The CDR3 runs to 14 residues. CDR1 is SGHRS, CDR2 YFSETQ, per germline. The V segment lost 3 bases and the J segment 5 bases; nucleotides outside the gene matches: 5. The CDR3: CASSSDRVVDTQYF. The CDR3, as DNA: TGCGCCAGCAGCTCGGACAGGGTGGTAGATACGCAGTATTTT. The whole variable domain, remainder taken from reference TRBV5-1 and TRBJ2-3, is KAGVTQTPRYLIKTRGQQVTLSCSPISGHRSVSWYQQTPGQGLQFLFEYFSETQRNKGNFPGRFSGRQFSNSRSEMNVSTLELGDSALYLCASSSDRVVDTQYFGPGTRLTVL.

This clonotype has more than one count but fewer than ten. This chain links TRBV6-5 with TRBJ1-1, with TRBD1 matching 9 bases. The germline gives CDR1 MNHEY, CDR2 SVGAGI. Trimming cost V 6 bases and J 5 bases; bases outside gene matches: 16. This CDR3 comprises 17 residues. DNA for the CDR3: TGTGCCAGCAGCCTAAGGGCTTTTACAGGGGGCGCAACTGAAGCTTTCTTT. This sequence encodes CASSLRAFTGGATEAFF.

As DNA, the CDR3 is TGTGCCAGCAGCCCACTTCAGACTAGCGGGAGAAGGAATGAGCAGTACTTC. Translated, it gives CASSPLQTSGRRNEQYF. The chain recombines TRBV7-2 with TRBJ2-4; TRBD2 agrees at 12 bases. Germline V gene sequence: CDR1 SGHTA, CDR2 FQGNSA. This CDR3 contains 17 residues. With 5 bases clipped from V and 13 bases from J, the junction kept 18 bases outside the gene matches.

The table lists this clonotype with a few counts. The rearrangement uses TRBV29-1 and TRBJ2-3; 7 bases match TRBD2. V gave up 4 bases and J gave up 4 bases; unmatched junction bases: 2. The CDR3 loop spans 12 amino acids. Germline V gene data show CDR1 as SQVTM and CDR2 as ANQGSEA. Here the CDR3 DNA reads TGCAGCGTTGCGGGGGGTGCAGATACGCAGTATTTT. Its protein is CSVAGGADTQYF.

This clonotype was detected only a few times. The gene calls are TRBV27 and TRBJ2-1, with D hard to call. CDR3 length: 14 residues. The germline gives CDR1 MNHEY, CDR2 SMNVEV (reference sequence). Deletions cut 4 bases from V and 7 bases from J, with 14 bases between. The CDR3 region is CASSSPPESNEQFF. The DNA of the CDR3 is TGTGCCAGCAGTTCCCCGCCGGAGTCGAATGAGCAGTTCTTC.

The sample holds a few counts of this clonotype. J is TRBJ2-7 and V is TRBV7-8, with a tentative D call TRBD2 (5 bases). The germline V gene encodes CDR1 SGHVS and CDR2 FQNEAQ. The V end lost 3 bases, the J end lost 3 bases, and 9 bases lay between the germline ends. This CDR3 spans 13 amino acids. The CDR3 reads CASSFGDHYEQYF. The CDR3 bases are TGTGCCAGCAGCTTCGGGGATCACTACGAGCAGTACTTC.

The chain employs TRBV7-9 and TRBJ2-1; D may be TRBD2 (5 bases). V dropped 5 bases and J dropped 4 bases, with 15 bases sitting between them. This CDR3 region has 15 residues. Germline loops: CDR1 SEHNR, CDR2 FQNEAQ (reference sequence). The CDR3, as DNA: TGTGCCAGCAGCCTAACGAAGGAGGCTTACAATGAGCAGTTCTTC. Protein: CASSLTKEAYNEQFF.

V gene TRBV5-1 combines with J gene TRBJ1-2; maybe TRBD1 (6 bases). CDR1 is SGHRS, CDR2 YFSETQ, per germline. The CDR3 spans 14 residues. The V end lost 3 bases, the J end lost 6 bases, and 15 bases lay between the germline ends. The CDR3 is CASSYGGRTDGYTF. CDR3 coding DNA: TGCGCCAGCAGCTACGGGGGGCGCACGGATGGCTACACCTTC.

V is TRBV20-1 and J is TRBJ1-4, with 9 bases matching TRBD1. The CDR3 loop spans 13 amino acids. The V and J ends lost 3 bases and 7 bases, in that order; junction bases with no gene match: 3. The germline CDR1 and CDR2 sequences are DFQATT and SNEGSKA (reference sequence). The CDR3, as DNA: TGCAGTGCTAGGGGGACAGGGCTTGAAAAACTGTTTTTT. It specifies CSARGTGLEKLFF.

This clonotype showed up just a few times. The rearrangement joins TRBV5-1 to TRBJ2-5; D possibly corresponds to TRBD2 (5 bases). With 4 bases removed from V and 2 bases from J, the gap between germline ends came to 15 bases. The germline V gene has CDR1 SGHRS and CDR2 YFSETQ. This CDR3 region has 15 residues. The CDR3 nucleotides are TGCGCCAGCAGCGTCAGCGGCCCTAAACAAGAGACCCAGTACTTC. It encodes CASSVSGPKQETQYF.

This rearrangement joins TRBV9 to TRBJ1-6; D unresolved. Between the trimmed V and J ends, which lost 5 bases and 7 bases, there was a span of 13 bases. The CDR3 has 14 residues. CDR1 and CDR2 from the germline V gene are SGDLS and YYNGEE. The CDR3 DNA follows: TGTGCCAGCAGGCCGGGGAGTCGGAATTCACCCCTCCACTTT. Translated: CASRPGSRNSPLHF. Full variable domain (rest looked up from reference TRBV9 and TRBJ1-6): DSGVTQTPKHLITATGQRVTLRCSPRSGDLSVYWYQQSLDQGLQFLIQYYNGEERAKGNILERFSAQQFPDLHSELNLSSLELGDSALYFCASRPGSRNSPLHFGNGTRLTVT.

This clonotype was picked up a small number of times. As DNA, the CDR3 is TGTGCCAGTAACCCCCGGGGGCTCCCTGTCTGGTCGGACTCCTACGAGCAGTACTTC. Translated: CASNPRGLPVWSDSYEQYF. The genes are TRBV6-1 and TRBJ2-7; D may correspond to TRBD1 or TRBD2 (6 bases each). From germline, CDR1 is MNHNS and CDR2 SASEGT. This CDR3 spans 19 amino acids. Trimming stripped 9 bases from V and 0 bases from J, with 30 bases between.

This clonotype was found many times. The chain combines TRBV20-1 with TRBJ2-5; no firm D call. V lost 3 bases to trimming and J lost 5 bases, with 13 bases between them. The CDR3 contains 13 residues. CDR1 DFQATT and CDR2 SNEGSKA come from the germline V gene (reference sequence). The CDR3, as DNA: TGCAGTGCTAGGCCCCCTATGGCTGAGACCCAGTACTTC. This sequence encodes CSARPPMAETQYF.